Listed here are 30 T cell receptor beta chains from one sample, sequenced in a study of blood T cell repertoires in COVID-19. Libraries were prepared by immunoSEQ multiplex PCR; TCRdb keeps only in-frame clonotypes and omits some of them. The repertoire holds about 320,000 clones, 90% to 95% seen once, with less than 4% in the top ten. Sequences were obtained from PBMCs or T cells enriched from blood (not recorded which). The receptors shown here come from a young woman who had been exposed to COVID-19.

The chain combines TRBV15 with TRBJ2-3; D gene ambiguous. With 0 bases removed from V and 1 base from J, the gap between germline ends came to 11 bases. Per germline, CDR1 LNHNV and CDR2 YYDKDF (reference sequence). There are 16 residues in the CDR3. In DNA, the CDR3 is TGTGCCACCAGCAGAGATACCCACTTTGGCACAGATACGCAGTATTTT. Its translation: CATSRDTHFGTDTQYF.

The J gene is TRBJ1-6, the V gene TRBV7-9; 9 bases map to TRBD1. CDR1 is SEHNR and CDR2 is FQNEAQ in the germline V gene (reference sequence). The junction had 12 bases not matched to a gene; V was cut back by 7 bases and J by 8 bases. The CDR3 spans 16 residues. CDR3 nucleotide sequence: TGTGCCAGCACAGCACAGGGGGCAGTTCGGGATTCACCCCTCCACTTT. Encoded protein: CASTAQGAVRDSPLHF.

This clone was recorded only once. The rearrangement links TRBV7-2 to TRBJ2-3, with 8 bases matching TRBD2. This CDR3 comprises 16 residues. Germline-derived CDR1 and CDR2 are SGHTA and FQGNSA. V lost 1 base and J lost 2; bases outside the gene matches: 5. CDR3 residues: CASSLVPGGHTDTQYF. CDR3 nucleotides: TGTGCCAGCAGCTTAGTCCCGGGGGGGCACACAGATACGCAGTATTTT. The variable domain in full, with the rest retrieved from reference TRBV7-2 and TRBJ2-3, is GAGVSQSPSNKVTEKGKDVELRCDPISGHTALYWYRQSLGQGLEFLIYFQGNSAPDKSGLPSDRFSAERTGGSVSTLTIQRTQQEDSAVYLCASSLVPGGHTDTQYFGPGTRLTVL.

CDR3 sequence (DNA): TGCGCCAGCAGCCAAGGACCGGCTAGCGACGAGCAGTACTTC. This translates into CASSQGPASDEQYF. The chain is built from TRBV4-1 and TRBJ2-7; the D gene is possibly TRBD2 (6 bases). Trimming stripped 1 base from V and 5 bases from J, with 12 bases between. The germline gives CDR1 MGHRA, CDR2 YSYEKL. There are 14 residues in the CDR3.

The CDR3 loop is CASSQLGQLYGYTF. The CDR3 nucleotides are TGCGCCAGCAGCCAACTGGGACAGCTTTATGGCTACACCTTC. The J gene is TRBJ1-2, the V gene TRBV4-1, with 7 bases matching TRBD1. The CDR3 runs to 14 residues. Germline V lookup: CDR1 MGHRA, CDR2 YSYEKL. Trimming cost V 2 bases and J 5 bases; bases outside gene matches: 5.

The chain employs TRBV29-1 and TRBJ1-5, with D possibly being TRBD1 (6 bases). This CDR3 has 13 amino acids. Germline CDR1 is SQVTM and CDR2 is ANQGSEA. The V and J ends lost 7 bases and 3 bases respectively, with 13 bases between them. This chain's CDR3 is CSASTGSNQPQHF. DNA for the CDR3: TGCAGCGCCTCGACAGGATCCAATCAGCCCCAGCATTTT.

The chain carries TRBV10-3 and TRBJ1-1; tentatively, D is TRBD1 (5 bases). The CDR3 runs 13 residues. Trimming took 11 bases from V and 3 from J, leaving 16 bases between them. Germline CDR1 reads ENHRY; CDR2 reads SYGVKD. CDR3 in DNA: TGTGCCGTACAGGAGATTCGGGACACTGAAGCTTTCTTT. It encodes CAVQEIRDTEAFF.

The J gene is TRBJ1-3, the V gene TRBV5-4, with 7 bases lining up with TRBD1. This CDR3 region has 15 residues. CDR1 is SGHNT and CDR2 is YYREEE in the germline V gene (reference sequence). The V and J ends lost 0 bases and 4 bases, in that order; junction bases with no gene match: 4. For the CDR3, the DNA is TGTGCCAGCAGCTTGGAGGGGGCAGGCGGAAACACCATATATTTT. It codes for CASSLEGAGGNTIYF.

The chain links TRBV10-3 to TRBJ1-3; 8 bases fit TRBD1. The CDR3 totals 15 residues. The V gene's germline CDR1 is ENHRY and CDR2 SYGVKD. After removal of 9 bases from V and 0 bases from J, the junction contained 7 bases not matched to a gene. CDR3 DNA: TGTGCCATTTCCGGGACAGGTCACTCTGGAAACACCATATATTTT. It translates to CAISGTGHSGNTIYF.

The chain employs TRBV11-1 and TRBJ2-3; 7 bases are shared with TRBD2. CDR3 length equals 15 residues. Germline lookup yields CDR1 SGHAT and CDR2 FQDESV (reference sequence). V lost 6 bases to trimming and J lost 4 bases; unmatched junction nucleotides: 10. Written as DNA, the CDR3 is TGTGCCAGCAGGCAAACGGGGGGAGCGTCAGATACGCAGTATTTT. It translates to CASRQTGGASDTQYF.

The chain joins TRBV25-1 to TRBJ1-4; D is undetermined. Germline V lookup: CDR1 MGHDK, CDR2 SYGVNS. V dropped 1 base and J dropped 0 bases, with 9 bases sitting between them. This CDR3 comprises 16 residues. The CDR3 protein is CASSESGLTTNEKLFF. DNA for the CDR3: TGTGCCAGCAGTGAATCTGGGCTAACAACTAATGAAAAACTGTTTTTT.

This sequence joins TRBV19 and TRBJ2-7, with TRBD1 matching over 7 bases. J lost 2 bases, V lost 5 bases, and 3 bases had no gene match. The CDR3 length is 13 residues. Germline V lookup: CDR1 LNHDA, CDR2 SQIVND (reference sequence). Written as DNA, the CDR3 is TGTGCCAGTAGTGGGGACAGCACCTACGAGCAGTACTTC. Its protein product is CASSGDSTYEQYF. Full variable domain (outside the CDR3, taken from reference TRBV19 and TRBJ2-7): DGGITQSPKYLFRKEGQNVTLSCEQNLNHDAMYWYRQDPGQGLRLIYYSQIVNDFQKGDIAEGYSVSREKKESFPLTVTSAQKNPTAFYLCASSGDSTYEQYFGPGTRLTVT.

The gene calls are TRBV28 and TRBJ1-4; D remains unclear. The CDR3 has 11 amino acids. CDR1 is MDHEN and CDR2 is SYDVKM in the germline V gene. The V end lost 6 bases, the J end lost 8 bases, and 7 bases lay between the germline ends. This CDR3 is CASRRKEKLFF. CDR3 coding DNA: TGTGCCAGCAGGAGGAAAGAAAAACTGTTTTTT.

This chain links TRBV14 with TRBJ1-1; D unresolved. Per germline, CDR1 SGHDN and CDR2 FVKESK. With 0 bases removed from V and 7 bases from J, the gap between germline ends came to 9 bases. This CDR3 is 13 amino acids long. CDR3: CASSQDTRSEAFF. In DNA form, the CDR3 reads TGTGCCAGCAGCCAAGATACGAGGAGTGAAGCTTTCTTT. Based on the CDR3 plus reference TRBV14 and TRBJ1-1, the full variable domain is EAGVTQFPSHSVIEKGQTVTLRCDPISGHDNLYWYRRVMGKEIKFLLHFVKESKQDESGMPNNRFLAERTGGTYSTLKVQPAELEDSGVYFCASSQDTRSEAFFGQGTRLTVV.

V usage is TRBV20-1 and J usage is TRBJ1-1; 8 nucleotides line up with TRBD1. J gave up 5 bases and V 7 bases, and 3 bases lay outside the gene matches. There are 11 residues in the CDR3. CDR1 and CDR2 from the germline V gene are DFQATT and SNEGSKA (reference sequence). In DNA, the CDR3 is TGCAGTGGTCAGGGGGCTACTGAAGCTTTCTTT. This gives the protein CSGQGATEAFF.

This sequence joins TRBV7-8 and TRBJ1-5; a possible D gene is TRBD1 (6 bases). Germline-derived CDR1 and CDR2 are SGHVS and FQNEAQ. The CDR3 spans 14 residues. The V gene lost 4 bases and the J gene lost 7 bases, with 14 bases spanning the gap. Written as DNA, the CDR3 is TGTGCCAGCAGCTACGGACAGTCCGGGCAGCCCCAGCATTTT. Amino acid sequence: CASSYGQSGQPQHF.

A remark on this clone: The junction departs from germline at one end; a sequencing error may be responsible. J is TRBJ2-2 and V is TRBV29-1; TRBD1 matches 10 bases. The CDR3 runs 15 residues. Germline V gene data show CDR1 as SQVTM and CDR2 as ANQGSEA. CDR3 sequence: CSVSDRGPNTGELFF. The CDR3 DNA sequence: TGCAGCGTGTCCGACAGGGGGCCGAATACCGGGGAGCTGTTTTTT.

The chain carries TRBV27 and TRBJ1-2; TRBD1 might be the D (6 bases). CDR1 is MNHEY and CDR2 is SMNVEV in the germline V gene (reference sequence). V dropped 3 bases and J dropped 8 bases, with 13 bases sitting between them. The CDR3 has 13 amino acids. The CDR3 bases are TGTGCCAGCAGTTTCCTTCAAGGGGGAGGCTACACCTTC. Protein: CASSFLQGGGYTF.

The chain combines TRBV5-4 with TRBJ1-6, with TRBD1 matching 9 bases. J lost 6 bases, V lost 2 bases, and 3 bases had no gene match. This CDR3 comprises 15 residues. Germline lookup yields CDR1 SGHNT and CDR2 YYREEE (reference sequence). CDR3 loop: CASSFSTGGNSPLHF. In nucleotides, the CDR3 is TGTGCCAGCAGCTTCTCGACAGGGGGTAATTCACCCCTCCACTTT.

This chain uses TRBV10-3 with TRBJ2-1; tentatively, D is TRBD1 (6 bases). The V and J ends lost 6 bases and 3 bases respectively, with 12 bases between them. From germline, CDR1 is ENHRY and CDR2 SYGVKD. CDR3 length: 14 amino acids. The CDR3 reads CAIRDRTFYNEQFF. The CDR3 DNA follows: TGTGCCATCAGGGACAGAACCTTCTACAATGAGCAGTTCTTC.

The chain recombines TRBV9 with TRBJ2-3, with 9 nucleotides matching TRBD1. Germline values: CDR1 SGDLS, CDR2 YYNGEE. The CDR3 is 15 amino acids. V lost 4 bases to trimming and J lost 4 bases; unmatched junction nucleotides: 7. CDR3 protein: CASSFRQGGPDTQYF. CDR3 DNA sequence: TGTGCCAGCAGCTTCAGACAGGGGGGCCCAGATACGCAGTATTTT.

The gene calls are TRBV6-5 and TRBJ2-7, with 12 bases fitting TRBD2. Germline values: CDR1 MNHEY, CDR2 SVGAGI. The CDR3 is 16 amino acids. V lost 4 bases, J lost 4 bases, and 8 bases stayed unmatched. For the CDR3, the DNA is TGTGCCAGCAGTTCCCTAGCGGGGGGGCCGCAATACGAGCAGTACTTC. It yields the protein CASSSLAGGPQYEQYF.

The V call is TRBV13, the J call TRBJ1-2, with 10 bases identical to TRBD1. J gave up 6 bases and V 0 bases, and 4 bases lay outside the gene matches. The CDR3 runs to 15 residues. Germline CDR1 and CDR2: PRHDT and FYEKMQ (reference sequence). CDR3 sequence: CASSLGGDRGHGYTF. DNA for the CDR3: TGTGCCAGCAGCTTAGGGGGGGACAGGGGACATGGCTACACCTTC.

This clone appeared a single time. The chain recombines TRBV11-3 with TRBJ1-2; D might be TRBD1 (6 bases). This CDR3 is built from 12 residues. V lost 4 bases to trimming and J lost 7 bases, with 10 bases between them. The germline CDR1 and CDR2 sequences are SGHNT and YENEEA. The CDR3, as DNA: TGTGCCAGCAGCTCTGGGGGCCGTGGCTACACCTTC. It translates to CASSSGGRGYTF.

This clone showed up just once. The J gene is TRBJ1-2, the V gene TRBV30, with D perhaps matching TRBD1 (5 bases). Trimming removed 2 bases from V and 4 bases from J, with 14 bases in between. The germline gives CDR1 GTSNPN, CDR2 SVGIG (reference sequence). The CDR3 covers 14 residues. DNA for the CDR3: TGTGCCTGGAGTATAGGACCGGGGGGCTATGGCTACACCTTC. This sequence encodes CAWSIGPGGYGYTF.

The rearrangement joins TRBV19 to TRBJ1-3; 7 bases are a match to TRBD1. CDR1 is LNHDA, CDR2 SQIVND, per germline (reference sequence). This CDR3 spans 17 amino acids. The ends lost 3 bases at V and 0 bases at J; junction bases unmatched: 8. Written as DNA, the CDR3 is TGTGCCAGTAGTATTGCTCGGGACAGCTCCTCTGGAAACACCATATATTTT. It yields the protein CASSIARDSSSGNTIYF.

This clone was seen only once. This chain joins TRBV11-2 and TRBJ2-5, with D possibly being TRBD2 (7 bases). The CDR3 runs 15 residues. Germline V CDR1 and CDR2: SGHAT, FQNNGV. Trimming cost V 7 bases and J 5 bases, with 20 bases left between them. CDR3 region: CASKIEGGGRETQYF. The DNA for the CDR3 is TGTGCCAGCAAAATAGAGGGGGGGGGCCGTGAGACCCAGTACTTC.

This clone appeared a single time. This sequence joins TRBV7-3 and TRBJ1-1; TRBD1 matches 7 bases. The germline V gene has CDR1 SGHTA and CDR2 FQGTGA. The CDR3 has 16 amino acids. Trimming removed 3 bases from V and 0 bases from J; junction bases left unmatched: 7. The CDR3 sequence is CASSLLHRGMNTEAFF. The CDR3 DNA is TGTGCCAGCAGCTTGCTCCACAGGGGCATGAACACTGAAGCTTTCTTT. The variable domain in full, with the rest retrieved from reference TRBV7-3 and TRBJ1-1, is GAGVSQTPSNKVTEKGKYVELRCDPISGHTALYWYRQSLGQGPEFLIYFQGTGAADDSGLPNDRFFAVRPEGSVSTLKIQRTERGDSAVYLCASSLLHRGMNTEAFFGQGTRLTVV.

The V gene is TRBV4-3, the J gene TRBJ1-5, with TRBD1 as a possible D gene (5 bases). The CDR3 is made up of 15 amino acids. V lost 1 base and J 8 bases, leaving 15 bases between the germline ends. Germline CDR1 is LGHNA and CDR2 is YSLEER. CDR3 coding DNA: TGCGCCAGCAGCCAAGTATTTTCAGGGAGGGAGCCCCAGCATTTT. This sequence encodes CASSQVFSGREPQHF.

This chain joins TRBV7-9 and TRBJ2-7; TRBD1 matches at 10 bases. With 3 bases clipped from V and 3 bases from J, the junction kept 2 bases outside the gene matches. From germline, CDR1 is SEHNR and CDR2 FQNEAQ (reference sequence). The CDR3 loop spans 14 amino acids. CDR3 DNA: TGTGCCAGCAGCTTGCGGACAGGGGGCTACGAGCAGTACTTC. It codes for CASSLRTGGYEQYF.